These T cell receptor beta chains were read from a single sample in a study of T cells after posttransplantation cyclophosphamide. Sequencing used immunoSEQ multiplex PCR; TCRdb keeps in-frame clones, though not all of them. Found here are roughly 9,200 clones, 89% of them singletons; the top ten hold 1.5% to 2%. Sequencing was done on a sample of memory CD4+ T cells sorted from PBMCs. All receptors derive from a woman in her fifties or sixties in good health, CMV-negative, and a related stem cell transplant donor. CDR3s include the opening cysteine and the closing phenylalanine or tryptophan. The D gene is left open where the match is weak. Not all rows give a size; the values are once, few, many and, for expanded clones, a class.

J gene: TRBJ1-3
clone size: -
D gene: -
V gene: TRBV30
CDR3 DNA: TGTGCCTGGAGCGCCGGGACTCCGGCTGGAAACACCATATATTTT
CDR3 protein: CAWSAGTPAGNTIYF

J gene: TRBJ1-1
clone size: -
D gene: -
V gene: TRBV11-2
CDR3 DNA: TGTGCCAGCAGCTTAGAGGGGGCCCTAAACACTGAAGCTTTCTTT
CDR3 protein: CASSLEGALNTEAFF

J gene: TRBJ1-5
clone size: once
D gene: TRBD1
V gene: TRBV19
CDR3 DNA: TGTGCCAGTACCCCCGACAGGGGGAGAGCTTATAGCAATCAGCCCCAGCATTTT
CDR3 protein: CASTPDRGRAYSNQPQHF

J gene: TRBJ2-5
clone size: -
D gene: TRBD2
V gene: TRBV29-1
CDR3 DNA: TGCAGGGCCTGGGGGACTAGCGGGACGTCGTTCGAGTACTTC
CDR3 protein: CRAWGTSGTSFEYF

J gene: TRBJ2-2
clone size: -
D gene: -
V gene: TRBV9
CDR3 DNA: TGTGCCAGCAGCGGACACCTGAACCGGAAGATCGGGGAGCTGTTTTTT
CDR3 protein: CASSGHLNRKIGELFF

J gene: TRBJ2-3
clone size: -
D gene: TRBD1
V gene: TRBV5-4
CDR3 DNA: TGTGCCAGCAGGCGGGACAGGGGGCTTGGAGATACGCAGTATTTT
CDR3 protein: CASRRDRGLGDTQYF

J gene: TRBJ1-6
clone size: -
D gene: -
V gene: TRBV6-5
CDR3 DNA: TGTGCCAGCAGCCACGACCTAGATAATTCACCCCTCCACTTT
CDR3 protein: CASSHDLDNSPLHF

J gene: TRBJ2-7
clone size: once
D gene: -
V gene: TRBV20-1
CDR3 DNA: TGCAGTGCTAGAGGAACGGACGAGCAGTACTTC
CDR3 protein: CSARGTDEQYF

J gene: TRBJ2-2
clone size: -
D gene: -
V gene: TRBV1
CDR3 DNA: TGCACCAGCAGGGGACAGTCGAACACCGGGGAGCTGTTTTTT
CDR3 protein: CTSRGQSNTGELFF

J gene: TRBJ2-7
clone size: -
D gene: TRBD1
V gene: TRBV6-5
CDR3 DNA: TGTGCCAGCAGACCTGACAGGGTGGGGGAGCAGTACTTC
CDR3 protein: CASRPDRVGEQYF

J gene: TRBJ1-5
clone size: -
D gene: TRBD1
V gene: TRBV7-8
CDR3 DNA: TGTGCCAGCAGCTCTGGGACAGGGAATCAGCCCCAGCATTTT
CDR3 protein: CASSSGTGNQPQHF

J gene: TRBJ1-4
clone size: -
D gene: -
V gene: TRBV29-1
CDR3 DNA: TGCAGCGTTGAAGAGGGAGGCGAGATTGAAAAACTGTTTTTT
CDR3 protein: CSVEEGGEIEKLFF

J gene: TRBJ2-7
clone size: -
D gene: TRBD2
V gene: TRBV18
CDR3 DNA: TGTGCCAGCTCTCCGACTAGCGGGAGGCCCTACTACGAGCAGTACTTC
CDR3 protein: CASSPTSGRPYYEQYF

J gene: TRBJ1-2
clone size: -
D gene: TRBD1
V gene: TRBV7-9
CDR3 DNA: TGTGCCAGCAGCCCTGGACAGGGGGGGTTATATGGCTACACCTTC
CDR3 protein: CASSPGQGGLYGYTF

J gene: TRBJ2-3
clone size: -
D gene: TRBD1
V gene: TRBV10-3
CDR3 DNA: TGTGCCACCCGGGACAGGGGCACAGATACGCAGTATTTT
CDR3 protein: CATRDRGTDTQYF

J gene: TRBJ2-6
clone size: -
D gene: -
V gene: TRBV5-4
CDR3 DNA: TGTGCCAGCAGCCGCGCTAGGAGATCTGGGGCCAACGTCCTGACTTTC
CDR3 protein: CASSRARRSGANVLTF

J gene: TRBJ2-5
clone size: -
D gene: -
V gene: TRBV7-9
CDR3 DNA: TGTGCCAGCAGCTCCTCGGAGACCCAGTACTTC
CDR3 protein: CASSSSETQYF

J gene: TRBJ2-2
clone size: -
D gene: -
V gene: TRBV5-1
CDR3 DNA: TGCGCCAGCAGCTTGGTGGAACTAAGGAACACCGGGGAGCTGTTTTTT
CDR3 protein: CASSLVELRNTGELFF

J gene: TRBJ2-3
clone size: once
D gene: TRBD1
V gene: TRBV14
CDR3 DNA: TGTGCCAGCAAGGGAGACAGGGACGCAGATACGCAGTATTTT
CDR3 protein: CASKGDRDADTQYF

J gene: TRBJ2-3
clone size: -
D gene: -
V gene: TRBV7-2
CDR3 DNA: TGTGCCAGCAGCCTGAGCCCCGGGACTGGCCTCCAGTATTTT
CDR3 protein: CASSLSPGTGLQYF

J gene: TRBJ1-3
clone size: -
D gene: TRBD1
V gene: TRBV6-5
CDR3 DNA: TGTGCCAGCAGCCCGGGGACAGCCTCTGGAAACACCATATATTTT
CDR3 protein: CASSPGTASGNTIYF

J gene: TRBJ1-5
clone size: once
D gene: -
V gene: TRBV6-5
CDR3 DNA: TGTGCCAGCAGCCCCCGCCGGGGGGGCAATCAGCCCCAGCATTTT
CDR3 protein: CASSPRRGGNQPQHF

J gene: TRBJ1-1
clone size: -
D gene: -
V gene: TRBV19
CDR3 DNA: TGTGCCAGTAGTTTTAAATTGAACACTGAAGCTTTCTTT
CDR3 protein: CASSFKLNTEAFF

J gene: TRBJ2-7
clone size: -
D gene: -
V gene: TRBV21-1
CDR3 DNA: TGTGCCAGCAGGACGCGGGAGGTCTACGAGCAGTACTTC
CDR3 protein: CASRTREVYEQYF

J gene: TRBJ2-5
clone size: -
D gene: -
V gene: TRBV5-1
CDR3 DNA: TGCGCCAGCAGCTTGGCCCCCGGCTCAGGGACCCAGTACTTC
CDR3 protein: CASSLAPGSGTQYF

J gene: TRBJ1-3
clone size: -
D gene: -
V gene: TRBV14
CDR3 DNA: TGTGCCAGCAGCCTCAGGGCTGGGGCCTCTGGAAACACCATATATTTT
CDR3 protein: CASSLRAGASGNTIYF

J gene: TRBJ2-7
clone size: -
D gene: -
V gene: TRBV6-5
CDR3 DNA: TGTGCCAGCAGCCCGGTTTTGGCCTACGAGCAGTACTTC
CDR3 protein: CASSPVLAYEQYF

J gene: TRBJ1-6
clone size: -
D gene: -
V gene: TRBV10-3
CDR3 DNA: TGTGCCACCCAGACAGGTGCCGTGTATTCCCCCCTCCACTTT
CDR3 protein: CATQTGAVYSPLHF

J gene: TRBJ2-2
clone size: few
D gene: -
V gene: TRBV2
CDR3 DNA: TGTGCCAGCAGTGTGGCAGTTACCGGGGAGCTGTTTTTT
CDR3 protein: CASSVAVTGELFF

J gene: TRBJ2-5
clone size: -
D gene: TRBD2
V gene: TRBV2
CDR3 DNA: TGTGCCAGCAGGGAGGGACTAGCGCAAGAGACCCAGTACTTC
CDR3 protein: CASREGLAQETQYF

J gene: TRBJ1-2
clone size: -
D gene: TRBD1
V gene: TRBV30
CDR3 DNA: TGTGCCTGGAGTGTAAATTGGGACAGGGATCCCTACACCTTC
CDR3 protein: CAWSVNWDRDPYTF

J gene: TRBJ2-7
clone size: once
D gene: TRBD1
V gene: TRBV9
CDR3 DNA: TGTGCCAGCAGCCAAGTGGACAGGTCCTACGAGCAGTACTTC
CDR3 protein: CASSQVDRSYEQYF